This paragraph reports one TCR beta chain. This entry belongs to a study of OX40 agonist ivuxolimab in advanced cancers. Germline V gives CDR1 MNHEY, CDR2 SMNVEV (reference sequence). The CDR3 is 15 amino acids. V was clipped by 6 bases and J by 11 bases; unmatched bases: 15. The table came from immunoSEQ multiplex PCR; TCRdb's copy has only in-frame clones and leaves some out. The sample holds about 70,000 clones, 65% to 90% seen once. The chain is built from TRBV27 and TRBJ1-5; 8 bases agree with TRBD1. This sample comprised CD4+ or CD8+ T cells sorted from blood, obtained in a trial of the OX40 agonist ivuxolimab. The clonotype comes from an adult with an advanced solid tumor such as melanoma, head and neck, liver or kidney cancer. CDR3 region: CASRGTGRAKGAQHF. The DNA for the CDR3 is TGTGCCAGCAGAGGGACAGGTCGGGCCAAGGGAGCCCAGCATTTT.